One and the same sample provided the 9 T cell receptor beta chains below, sequenced in a study of cytomegalovirus exposure and HLA in healthy donors. 13 Jbeta primers and 60 Vbeta primers were used for the PCR. Only in-frame clones appear in the TCRdb table, and some are missing; sequencing was by immunoSEQ multiplex PCR. The top ten clones hold just under 3% of a sample with 90,000 to 130,000 clones, about 80% of them seen once. The specimen sequenced was PBMCs. Receptors were obtained from a young woman in good health and CMV-seropositive.

This clone was seen a single time. V and J are TRBV6-5 and TRBJ2-1, with 13 bases lining up with TRBD2. V shed 8 bases, J shed 10 bases, and the junction held 2 bases outside the gene matches. From germline, CDR1 is MNHEY and CDR2 SVGAGI. This CDR3 comprises 12 residues. The CDR3 nucleotides read TGTGCCAGCCCGGGACTAGCGGGGGAGCAGTTCTTC. Its protein is CASPGLAGEQFF.

The chain links TRBV30 to TRBJ1-5; D uncertain. The CDR3 is 14 residues long. The germline V and J ends were trimmed by 0 bases and 4 bases, with 10 bases remaining between them. In germline, CDR1 is GTSNPN, CDR2 SVGIG (reference sequence). CDR3 residues: CAWSVEHLNQPQHF. CDR3 bases: TGTGCCTGGAGTGTAGAACACCTTAATCAGCCCCAGCATTTT.

This clone was seen a handful of times. This rearrangement joins TRBV7-9 to TRBJ2-1; D might be TRBD1 (6 bases). The CDR3 is 13 amino acids. V gave up 9 bases and J gave up 9 bases, with 18 bases separating them. Germline V gives CDR1 SEHNR, CDR2 FQNEAQ (reference sequence). The CDR3 coding sequence is TGTGCCAGAGGGGGTTGGCTAGGGGGTGAGCAGTTCTTC. This codes for CARGGWLGGEQFF.

V is TRBV15 and J is TRBJ2-7; D not certain. CDR1 and CDR2 from the germline V gene are LNHNV and YYDKDF (reference sequence). Deletions cut 3 bases from V and 2 bases from J, with 14 bases between. The CDR3 totals 15 residues. CDR3 nucleotide sequence: TGTGCCACCAGCAGTGGAGAACGGCTTACCTACGAGCAGTACTTC. The encoded protein is CATSSGERLTYEQYF.

This sequence joins TRBV7-3 and TRBJ2-1, with TRBD1 as a possible D gene (5 bases). This CDR3 region has 15 residues. The germline V and J ends were trimmed by 2 bases and 0 bases, with 8 bases remaining between them. In germline, CDR1 is SGHTA, CDR2 FQGTGA. CDR3 DNA: TGTGCCAGCAGCTTAGACAGCCGCTCCTACAATGAGCAGTTCTTC. Residues: CASSLDSRSYNEQFF.

The chain couples TRBV25-1 to TRBJ2-2; 9 bases align to TRBD1. The CDR3 runs 16 residues. After removal of 2 bases from V and 3 bases from J, the junction contained 4 bases not matched to a gene. Germline CDR1 reads MGHDK; CDR2 reads SYGVNS. The CDR3 spells CASSEPGTGYTGELFF. CDR3 in DNA: TGTGCCAGCAGTGAACCGGGGACAGGGTACACCGGGGAGCTGTTTTTT.

The V call is TRBV7-9, the J call TRBJ2-7; D is unclear. Germline V gives CDR1 SEHNR, CDR2 FQNEAQ (reference sequence). The CDR3 is made up of 11 amino acids. V gave up 7 bases and J gave up 2 bases, with 6 bases separating them. In DNA, the CDR3 is TGTGCCAGCACCGAGGCCTACGAGCAGTACTTC. Its protein is CASTEAYEQYF.

The chain uses TRBV6-4 and TRBJ2-7; 7 bases are shared with TRBD2. V lost 5 bases to trimming and J lost 2 bases; unmatched junction nucleotides: 9. Germline assignment: CDR1 MRHNA and CDR2 SNTAGT. The CDR3 runs 15 residues. CDR3 protein: CASSNRDYTAYEQYF. CDR3 nucleotides: TGTGCCAGCAGTAACCGGGACTACACCGCCTACGAGCAGTACTTC.

The rearrangement joins TRBV6-1 to TRBJ2-1, with D hard to call. V was pared by 4 bases and J by 6 bases, with 16 bases between. Per germline, CDR1 MNHNS and CDR2 SASEGT. The CDR3 totals 15 residues. In DNA form, the CDR3 reads TGTGCCAGCAGTGTTCACTGGAGCGTAGGCAATGAGCAGTTCTTC. As protein: CASSVHWSVGNEQFF.